The entry below describes one TCR beta chain. There are 15 residues in the CDR3. CDR1 is SGDLS, CDR2 YYNGEE, per germline. Between the trimmed V and J ends, which lost 4 bases and 1 base, there was a span of 11 bases. Extracted RNA was reverse transcribed, and the resulting cDNA served as sequencing template. Libraries were prepared by immunoSEQ multiplex PCR; TCRdb keeps only in-frame clonotypes and omits some of them. This sample has roughly 60,000 clones; 44% occur once, and the top ten carry around 54%. The data belong to a study of CD8+ T cells in alopecia areata. The chain uses TRBV9 and TRBJ2-2, with a tentative D call TRBD1 (5 bases). This TCR came from a human donor with alopecia areata. The sample taken for sequencing was NKG2D-low CD8+ T cells sorted from blood. The CDR3 here is CASSSNQGNTGELFF. The CDR3 DNA follows: TGTGCCAGCAGCTCTAACCAGGGGAACACCGGGGAGCTGTTTTTT.